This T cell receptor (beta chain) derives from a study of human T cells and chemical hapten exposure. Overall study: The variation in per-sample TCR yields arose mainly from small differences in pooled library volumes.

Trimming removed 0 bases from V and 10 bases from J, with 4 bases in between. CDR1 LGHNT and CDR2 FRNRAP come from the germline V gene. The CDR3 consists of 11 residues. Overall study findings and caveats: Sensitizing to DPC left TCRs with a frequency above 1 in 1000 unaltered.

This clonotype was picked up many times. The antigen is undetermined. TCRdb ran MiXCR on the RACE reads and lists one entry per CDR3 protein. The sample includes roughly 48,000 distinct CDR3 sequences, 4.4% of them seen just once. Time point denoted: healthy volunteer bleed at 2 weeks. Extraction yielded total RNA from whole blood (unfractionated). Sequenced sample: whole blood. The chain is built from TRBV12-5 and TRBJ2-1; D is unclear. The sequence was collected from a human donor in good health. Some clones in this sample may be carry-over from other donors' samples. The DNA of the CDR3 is TGTGCTAGTGGTTTGGTTGGAGAGCAGTTCTTC. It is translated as CASGLVGEQFF.